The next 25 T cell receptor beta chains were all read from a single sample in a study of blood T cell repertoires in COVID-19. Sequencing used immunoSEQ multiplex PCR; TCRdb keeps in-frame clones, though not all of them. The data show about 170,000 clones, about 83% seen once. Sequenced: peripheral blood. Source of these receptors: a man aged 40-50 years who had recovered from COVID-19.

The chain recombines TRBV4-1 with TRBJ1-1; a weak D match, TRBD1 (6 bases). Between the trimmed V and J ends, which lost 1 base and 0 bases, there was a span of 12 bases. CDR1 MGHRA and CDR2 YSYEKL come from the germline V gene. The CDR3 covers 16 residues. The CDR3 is CASSQVSRTVNTEAFF. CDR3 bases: TGCGCCAGCAGCCAAGTATCCCGGACAGTGAACACTGAAGCTTTCTTT.

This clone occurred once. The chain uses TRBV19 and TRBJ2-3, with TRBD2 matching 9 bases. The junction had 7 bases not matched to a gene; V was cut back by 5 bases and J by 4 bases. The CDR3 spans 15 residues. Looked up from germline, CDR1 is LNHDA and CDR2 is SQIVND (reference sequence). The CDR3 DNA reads TGTGCCAGTAGTTACTCCGGGACTAGCCCAGATACGCAGTATTTT. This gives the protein CASSYSGTSPDTQYF.

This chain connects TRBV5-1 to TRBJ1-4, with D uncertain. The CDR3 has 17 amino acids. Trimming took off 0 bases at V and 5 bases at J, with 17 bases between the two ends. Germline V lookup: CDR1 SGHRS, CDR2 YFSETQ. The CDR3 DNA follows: TGCGCCAGCAGCTTGGCAGGCAGTCTCTATGAAAATGAAAAACTGTTTTTT. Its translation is CASSLAGSLYENEKLFF.

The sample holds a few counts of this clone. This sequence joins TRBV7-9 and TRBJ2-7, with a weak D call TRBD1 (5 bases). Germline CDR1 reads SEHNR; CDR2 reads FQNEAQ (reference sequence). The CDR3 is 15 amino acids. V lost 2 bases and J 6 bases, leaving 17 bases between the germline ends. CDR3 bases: TGTGCCAGCAGCTTATGGGTGACAGATATCATCGAGCAGTACTTC. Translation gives CASSLWVTDIIEQYF.

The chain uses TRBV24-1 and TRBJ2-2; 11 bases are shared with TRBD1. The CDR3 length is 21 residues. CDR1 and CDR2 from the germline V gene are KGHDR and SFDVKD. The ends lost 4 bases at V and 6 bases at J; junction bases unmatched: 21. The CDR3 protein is CATSEDRDRGWGNRAAGELFF. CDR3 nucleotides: TGTGCCACCAGTGAAGATAGGGACAGGGGGTGGGGAAATCGGGCCGCCGGGGAGCTGTTTTTT.

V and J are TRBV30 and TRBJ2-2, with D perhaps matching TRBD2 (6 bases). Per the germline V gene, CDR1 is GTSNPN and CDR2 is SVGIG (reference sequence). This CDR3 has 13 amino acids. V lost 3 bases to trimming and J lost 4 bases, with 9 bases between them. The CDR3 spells CAWRVGGTGELFF. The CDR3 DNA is TGTGCCTGGAGAGTCGGGGGCACCGGGGAGCTGTTTTTT.

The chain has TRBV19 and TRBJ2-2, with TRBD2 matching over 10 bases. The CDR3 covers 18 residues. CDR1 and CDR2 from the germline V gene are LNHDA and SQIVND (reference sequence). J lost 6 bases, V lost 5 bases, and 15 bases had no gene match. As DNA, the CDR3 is TGTGCCAGTAGTTCCCACCGGGGGATAGCGGGAGGTCCCGGGGAGCTGTTTTTT. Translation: CASSSHRGIAGGPGELFF.

The CDR3, as DNA: TGCAGCGTTGAAGCCATACCTAGTTTAAGATTGGCAGATACGCAGTATTTT. Translating it yields CSVEAIPSLRLADTQYF. The chain uses TRBV29-1 and TRBJ2-3, with D hard to call. This CDR3 spans 17 amino acids. Trimming removed 1 base at V and 4 bases at J, with 21 bases between. Germline V CDR1 and CDR2: SQVTM, ANQGSEA.

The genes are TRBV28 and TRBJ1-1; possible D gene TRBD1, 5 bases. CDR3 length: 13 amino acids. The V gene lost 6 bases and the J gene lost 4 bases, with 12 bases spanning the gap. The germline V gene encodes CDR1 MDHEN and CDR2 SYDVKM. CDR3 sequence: CASSQTDSTEAFF. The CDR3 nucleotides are TGTGCCAGCAGCCAGACAGACTCCACTGAAGCTTTCTTT.

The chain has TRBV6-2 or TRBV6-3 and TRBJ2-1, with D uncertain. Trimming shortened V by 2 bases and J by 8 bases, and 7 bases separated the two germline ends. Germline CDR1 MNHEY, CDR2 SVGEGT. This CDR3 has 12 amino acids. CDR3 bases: TGTGCCAGCAGTTACCTAGAGGATGAGCAGTTCTTC. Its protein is CASSYLEDEQFF.

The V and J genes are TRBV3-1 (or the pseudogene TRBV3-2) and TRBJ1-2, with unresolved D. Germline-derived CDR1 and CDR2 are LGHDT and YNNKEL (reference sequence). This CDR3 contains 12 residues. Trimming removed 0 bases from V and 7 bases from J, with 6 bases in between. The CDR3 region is CASSQDPSGYTF. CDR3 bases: TGTGCCAGCAGCCAAGATCCCAGTGGCTACACCTTC.

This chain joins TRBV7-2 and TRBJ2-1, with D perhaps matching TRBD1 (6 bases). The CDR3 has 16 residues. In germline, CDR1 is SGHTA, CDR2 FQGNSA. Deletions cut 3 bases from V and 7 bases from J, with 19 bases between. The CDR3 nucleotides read TGTGCCAGCAGCTTTCCTGGCAGGGGAGTACTAAATGAGCAGTTCTTC. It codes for CASSFPGRGVLNEQFF.

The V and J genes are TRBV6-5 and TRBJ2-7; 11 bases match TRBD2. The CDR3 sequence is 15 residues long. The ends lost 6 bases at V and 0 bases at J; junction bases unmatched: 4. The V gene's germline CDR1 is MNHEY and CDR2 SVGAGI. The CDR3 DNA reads TGTGCCAGCAGGGGGACTAGCGGCAGCTCCTACGAGCAGTACTTC. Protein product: CASRGTSGSSYEQYF.

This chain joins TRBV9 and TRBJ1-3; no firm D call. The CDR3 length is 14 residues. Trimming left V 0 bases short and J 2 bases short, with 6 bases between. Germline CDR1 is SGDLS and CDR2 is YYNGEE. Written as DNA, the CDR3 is TGTGCCAGCAGCGTAGACGTAGCTGGAAACACCATATATTTT. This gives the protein CASSVDVAGNTIYF.

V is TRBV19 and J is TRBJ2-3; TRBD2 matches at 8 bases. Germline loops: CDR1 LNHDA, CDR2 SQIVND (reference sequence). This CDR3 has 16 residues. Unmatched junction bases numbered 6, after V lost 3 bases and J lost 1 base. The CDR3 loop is CASSIRSTSGTDTQYF. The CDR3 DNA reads TGTGCCAGTAGTATTCGGTCGACTAGCGGCACAGATACGCAGTATTTT. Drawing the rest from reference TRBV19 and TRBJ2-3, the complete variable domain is DGGITQSPKYLFRKEGQNVTLSCEQNLNHDAMYWYRQDPGQGLRLIYYSQIVNDFQKGDIAEGYSVSREKKESFPLTVTSAQKNPTAFYLCASSIRSTSGTDTQYFGPGTRLTVL.

The CDR3 region is CASSLDRRNTEAFF. CDR3 DNA sequence: TGTGCCAGCAGTTTGGACAGGAGGAACACTGAAGCTTTCTTT. The rearrangement links TRBV6-5 to TRBJ1-1; 7 nucleotides agree with TRBD1. The J segment lost 1 base and the V segment lost 4 bases, leaving 3 bases of the junction unmatched. CDR3 length: 14 amino acids. Germline CDR1 MNHEY, CDR2 SVGAGI.

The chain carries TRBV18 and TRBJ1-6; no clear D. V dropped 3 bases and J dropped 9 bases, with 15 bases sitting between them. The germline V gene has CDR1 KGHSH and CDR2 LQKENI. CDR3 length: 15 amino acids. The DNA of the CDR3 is TGTGCCAGCTCACCTGGGAGGACCAATATTTCACCCCTCCACTTT. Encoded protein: CASSPGRTNISPLHF.

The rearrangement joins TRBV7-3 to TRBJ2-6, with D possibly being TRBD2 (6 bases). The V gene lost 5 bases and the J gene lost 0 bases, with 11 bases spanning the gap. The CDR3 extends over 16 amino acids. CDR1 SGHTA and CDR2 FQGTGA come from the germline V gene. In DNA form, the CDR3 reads TGTGCCAGCAGCCCCTTCGGGAGCTCTGGGGCCAACGTCCTGACTTTC. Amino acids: CASSPFGSSGANVLTF.

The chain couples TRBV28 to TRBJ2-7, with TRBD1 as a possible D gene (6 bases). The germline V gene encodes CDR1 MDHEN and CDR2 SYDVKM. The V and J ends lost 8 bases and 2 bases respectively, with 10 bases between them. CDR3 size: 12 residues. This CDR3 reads CASQGPAYEQYF. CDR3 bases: TGTGCCAGCCAGGGGCCCGCCTACGAGCAGTACTTC.

CDR3 DNA sequence: TGTGCCAGCAGTTCTTTTTCGGGTGCGGAGCAGTACTTC. Protein product: CASSSFSGAEQYF. V and J are TRBV6-2 or TRBV6-3 and TRBJ2-7; D is ambiguous. V lost 4 bases to trimming and J lost 7 bases, with 14 bases between them. The CDR3 has 13 amino acids. CDR1 and CDR2 from the germline V gene are MNHEY and SVGEGT.

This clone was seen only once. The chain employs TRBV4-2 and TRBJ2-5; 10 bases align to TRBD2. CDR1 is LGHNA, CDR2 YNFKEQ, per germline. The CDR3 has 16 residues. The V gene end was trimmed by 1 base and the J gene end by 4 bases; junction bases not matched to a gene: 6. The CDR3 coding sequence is TGTGCCAGCAGCCAAGCCCTAGCGGGAGAGGTAGAGACCCAGTACTTC. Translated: CASSQALAGEVETQYF.

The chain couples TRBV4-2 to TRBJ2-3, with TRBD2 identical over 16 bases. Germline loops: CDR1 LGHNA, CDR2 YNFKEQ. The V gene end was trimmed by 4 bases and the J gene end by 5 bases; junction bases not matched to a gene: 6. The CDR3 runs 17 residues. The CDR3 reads CASSRGTSGGGLDTQYF. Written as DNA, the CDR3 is TGTGCCAGCAGCCGTGGGACTAGCGGGGGGGGTCTAGATACGCAGTATTTT.

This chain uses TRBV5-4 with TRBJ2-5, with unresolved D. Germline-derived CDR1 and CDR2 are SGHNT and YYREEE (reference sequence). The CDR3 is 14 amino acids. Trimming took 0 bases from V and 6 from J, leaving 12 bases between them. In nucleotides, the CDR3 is TGTGCCAGCAGCTTGGGGAGTGAGATGAAGACCCAGTACTTC. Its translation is CASSLGSEMKTQYF.

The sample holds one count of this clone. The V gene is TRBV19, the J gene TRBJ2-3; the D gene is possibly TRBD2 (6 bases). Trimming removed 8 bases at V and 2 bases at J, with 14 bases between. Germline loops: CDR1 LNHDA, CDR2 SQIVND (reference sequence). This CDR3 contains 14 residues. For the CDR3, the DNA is TGTGCCAGTCGTCAGCGGGCTCTCACAGATACGCAGTATTTT. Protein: CASRQRALTDTQYF.

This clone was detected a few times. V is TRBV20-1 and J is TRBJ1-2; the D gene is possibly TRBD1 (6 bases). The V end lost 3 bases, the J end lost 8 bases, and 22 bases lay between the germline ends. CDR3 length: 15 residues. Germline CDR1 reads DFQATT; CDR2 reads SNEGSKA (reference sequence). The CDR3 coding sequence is TGCAGTGCTAGTTCGGCAAGCCGATACAGGGACGGCTACACCTTC. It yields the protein CSASSASRYRDGYTF.